These T cell receptor beta chains were read from a single sample in a study of T cell responses to AZD1222 COVID-19 vaccine. Profiling relied on immunoSEQ multiplex PCR, and the TCRdb table lists in-frame clones only, not all of them. The sample has 150,000 or so clones; 75% to 90% are singletons. The sequencing used peripheral blood, collected on day 0 of AZD1222 vaccination. The source is an adult in good health. The CDR3 runs from the conserved cysteine through the conserved F or W. A D gene is named only where the DNA matches it firmly. A clone size is listed for some rows: how often the clone was seen (once, few, many), or a class if it is expanded.

j_call,clone_size,d_call,v_call,cdr3_nt,cdr3_aa
TRBJ1-1,.,.,TRBV6-1,TGTGCCAGCAGTGAAGCTTACAACACTGAAGCTTTCTTT,CASSEAYNTEAFF
TRBJ1-1,.,.,TRBV25-1,TGTGCCAGCACCCCAAAACAGGTGCCTTTTTTCACTGAAGCTTTCTTT,CASTPKQVPFFTEAFF
TRBJ1-5,once,.,TRBV6-6,TGTGCCAGCAGTCTAATTTTAGGGGGGGGTGGGAGTCAGCCCCAGCATTTT,CASSLILGGGGSQPQHF
TRBJ1-2,.,.,TRBV5-1,TGCGCCAGCAGCTTGGCGGCCAATACCAACTATGGCTACACCTTC,CASSLAANTNYGYTF
TRBJ2-7,.,.,TRBV6-5,TGTGCCAGCAGTTACTCGGGTGCAGGAGCCTCCTACGAGCAGTACTTC,CASSYSGAGASYEQYF
TRBJ1-1,.,.,TRBV3-1/TRBV3-2,TGTGCCAGCAGCCAAGTCGGGGACACTGAAGCTTTCTTT,CASSQVGDTEAFF
TRBJ2-7,few,TRBD1,TRBV27,TGTGCCAGCAGCCAAAGGGACAGGGTATACGAGCAGTACTTC,CASSQRDRVYEQYF
TRBJ1-6,.,TRBD1,TRBV5-6,TGTGCCAGCAGCTGGGGACAGGTCTCCTATAATTCACCCCTCCACTTT,CASSWGQVSYNSPLHF
TRBJ2-5,.,.,TRBV18,TGTGCCAGCTCACCAAACGGACCACCAGCGGCCCAGTACTTC,CASSPNGPPAAQYF
TRBJ1-2,.,.,TRBV4-1,TGCGCCAGCAGCCAAGAAGGGCGGGCCTATGGCTACACCTTC,CASSQEGRAYGYTF
TRBJ2-4,.,.,TRBV12-2,TGTGCAAGTCGCTCCAGTAATACCGAGATGGCCAAAAACATTCAGTACTTC,CASRSSNTEMAKNIQYF
TRBJ2-7,few,.,TRBV2,TGTGCCAGCAGGCTGGGGAGTTCCTCCTACGAGCAGTACTTC,CASRLGSSSYEQYF
TRBJ1-2,.,TRBD1,TRBV5-6,TGTGCCAGCAGCTTGGGCCGGACAGGGGGTGGCTACACCTTC,CASSLGRTGGGYTF
TRBJ1-2,.,.,TRBV19,TGTGCCAGTCGAATCGGACAGATTGACTATGGCTACACCTTC,CASRIGQIDYGYTF
TRBJ2-1,.,.,TRBV20-1,TGCAGTGCAGAGAATGAGCAGTTCTTC,CSAENEQFF
TRBJ1-6,.,.,TRBV30,TGTGCCGGTACGTCTCAGGGTAATTCACCCCTCCACTTT,CAGTSQGNSPLHF
TRBJ2-3,.,.,TRBV10-3,TGTGCCATCAGTGAGCCGGCAGGGGTGGGAGATACGCAGTATTTT,CAISEPAGVGDTQYF
TRBJ1-5,.,.,TRBV3-1/TRBV3-2,TGTGCCAGCAGCCAAGTATCAAGCAATCAGCCCCAGCATTTT,CASSQVSSNQPQHF
TRBJ1-1,once,.,TRBV6-6,TGTGCCGGCCAGACAGGTTCCGCTGAAGCTTTCTTT,CAGQTGSAEAFF
TRBJ1-1,.,TRBD1,TRBV5-8,TGTGCCAGCAGTGGTAGGGACAGAGGTTTCACTGAAGCTTTCTTT,CASSGRDRGFTEAFF
TRBJ1-5,.,.,TRBV4-3,TGCGCCAGCAGCCAACAAACTTGGGGGGGCCCCTCCCGAAATCAGCCCCAGCATTTT,CASSQQTWGGPSRNQPQHF
TRBJ2-3,.,.,TRBV5-4,TGTGCCAGCAGCTTGTCGCAGGACACAGATACGCAGTATTTT,CASSLSQDTDTQYF
TRBJ1-4,.,.,TRBV6-1,TGTGCCAGCAGTGAAAGGGGATCGACCCTCCCTAATGAAAAACTGTTTTTT,CASSERGSTLPNEKLFF
TRBJ2-5,.,.,TRBV11-2,TGTGCCAGCAGCGAAAGCGGGCCCACGGCCCAGTACTTC,CASSESGPTAQYF
TRBJ2-3,.,TRBD1,TRBV5-1,TGCGCCAGCAGCAAAGGACAGGGAATAGATACGCAGTATTTT,CASSKGQGIDTQYF
TRBJ2-5,.,.,TRBV5-6,TGTGCCAGCAGCTTGGTGGGCCAAGAGACCCAGTACTTC,CASSLVGQETQYF
TRBJ1-1,.,TRBD1,TRBV9,TGTGCCAGCAGCGTAGTAGGGACAGGGGCAGAAGCTTTCTTT,CASSVVGTGAEAFF
TRBJ1-2,.,.,TRBV12-3/TRBV12-4,TGTGCCAGCAGTTTGGAGCCCTATGGCTACACCTTC,CASSLEPYGYTF
TRBJ1-2,.,.,TRBV6-5,TGTGCCACCCTACGGCGGGGTGATATGTGGGGCTACACCTTC,CATLRRGDMWGYTF
TRBJ1-4,.,.,TRBV7-9,TGTGCCAGCAGCTTAAGAGAAAAACTGTTTTTT,CASSLREKLFF
TRBJ1-5,once,.,TRBV30,TGTGCCTGGAGTGTACGGACAAATCAGCCCCAGCATTTT,CAWSVRTNQPQHF
TRBJ1-1,.,TRBD1,TRBV5-1,TGCGCCAGCAGCCTCGGACAGGGGCTAAACACTGAAGCTTTCTTT,CASSLGQGLNTEAFF
TRBJ2-1,.,.,TRBV19,TGTGCCAGTAGGGACGCGGGCAATGAGCAGTTCTTC,CASRDAGNEQFF
TRBJ2-1,.,.,TRBV13,TGTGCCAGCAGCTTGGGCGCAGGGGAGGCGTCCCGATCCTACAATGAGCAGTTCTTC,CASSLGAGEASRSYNEQFF
TRBJ2-7,.,.,TRBV6-5,TGTGCCAGCAGTTACTCTGCAGTTGGGACCTACGAGCAGTACTTC,CASSYSAVGTYEQYF
TRBJ1-5,.,.,TRBV10-2,TGCGCCAGCAGTGAGCAGGGGCCCCAGCATTTT,CASSEQGPQHF
TRBJ2-1,.,.,TRBV19,TGTGCCAGTAGTCACGACAGCGGAGTCTACAATGAGCAGTTCTTC,CASSHDSGVYNEQFF
TRBJ1-2,.,TRBD1,TRBV4-1,TGCGCCAGCAGCCAAGATACGGACAGGGTGACCTATGGCTACACCTTC,CASSQDTDRVTYGYTF
TRBJ1-1,.,TRBD1,TRBV10-3,TGTGCCATCATGTTTGGGACAGGGACTGAAGCTTTCTTT,CAIMFGTGTEAFF